This T cell receptor beta chain was identified in a study of shared clonotypes between healthy human individuals. Whole-study context: Per donor, three plates held CD4 naive cells, three held CD4 memory, two held CD8 naive and one held CD8 memory.

Of note for this clone: The antigen is unknown.

Germline V gene data show CDR1 as ENHRY and CDR2 as SYGVKD. The CDR3 contains 13 residues. Trimming took 5 bases from V and 6 from J, leaving 10 bases between them. Study observations and caveats: Non-shared clonotypes showed lower generation probabilities than clonotypes common to all four donors.

An even split of each subset's genomic DNA across several immunoSEQ plates was performed. Method: immunoSEQ multiplex PCR; TCRdb's copy keeps in-frame clones and lacks some. The sample carries a few million clones, around 90% recorded once. This chain connects TRBV10-3 to TRBJ2-2; D remains ambiguous. This clonotype was sampled from a man aged 18 to 30 in good health. The sequencing input was naive CD4+ T cells sorted from blood. The subset was: CD45RA+ positively selected. The CDR3 sequence: CAISSFESGELFF. DNA of the CDR3: TGTGCCATCAGTAGTTTCGAATCCGGGGAGCTGTTTTTT.